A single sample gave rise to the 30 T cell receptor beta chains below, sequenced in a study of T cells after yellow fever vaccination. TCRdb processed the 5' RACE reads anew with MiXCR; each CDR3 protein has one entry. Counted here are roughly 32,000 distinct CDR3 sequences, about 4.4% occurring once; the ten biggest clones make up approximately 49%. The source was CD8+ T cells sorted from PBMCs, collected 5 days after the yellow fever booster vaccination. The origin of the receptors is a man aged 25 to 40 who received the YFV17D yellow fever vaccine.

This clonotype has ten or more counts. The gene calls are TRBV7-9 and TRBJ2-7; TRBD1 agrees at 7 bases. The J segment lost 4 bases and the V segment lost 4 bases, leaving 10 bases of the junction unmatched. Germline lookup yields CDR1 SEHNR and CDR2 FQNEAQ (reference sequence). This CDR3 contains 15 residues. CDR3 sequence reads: CASSSRDRATYEQYF. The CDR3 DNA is TGTGCCAGCAGCTCCCGGGACAGAGCTACTTACGAGCAGTACTTC. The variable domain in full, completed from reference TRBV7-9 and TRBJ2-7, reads DTGVSQNPRHKITKRGQNVTFRCDPISEHNRLYWYRQTLGQGPEFLTYFQNEAQLEKSRLLSDRFSAERPKGSFSTLEIQRTEQGDSAMYLCASSSRDRATYEQYFGPGTRLTVT.

The CDR3 loop is CASSFRGSSYNEQFF. CDR3 in DNA: TGTGCCAGCAGTTTTCGCGGGAGCTCCTACAATGAGCAGTTCTTC. The chain recombines TRBV12-3 or TRBV12-4 with TRBJ2-1; 7 bases match TRBD2. Trimming removed 3 bases from V and 0 bases from J; junction bases left unmatched: 2. This CDR3 comprises 15 residues.

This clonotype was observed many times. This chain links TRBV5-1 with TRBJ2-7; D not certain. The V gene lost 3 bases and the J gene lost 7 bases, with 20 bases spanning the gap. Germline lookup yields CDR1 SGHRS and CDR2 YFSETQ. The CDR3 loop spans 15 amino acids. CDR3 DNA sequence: TGCGCCAGCAGCTCCGATCCGGGCCAACGGAAGGAGCAGTACTTC. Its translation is CASSSDPGQRKEQYF.

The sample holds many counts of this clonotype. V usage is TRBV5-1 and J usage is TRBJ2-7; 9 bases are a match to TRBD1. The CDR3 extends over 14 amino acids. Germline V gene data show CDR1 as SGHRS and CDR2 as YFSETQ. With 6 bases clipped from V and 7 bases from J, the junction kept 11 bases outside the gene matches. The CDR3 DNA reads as TGCGCCAGCACAACCGGGACAGGGATCGAAGAGCAGTACTTC. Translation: CASTTGTGIEEQYF.

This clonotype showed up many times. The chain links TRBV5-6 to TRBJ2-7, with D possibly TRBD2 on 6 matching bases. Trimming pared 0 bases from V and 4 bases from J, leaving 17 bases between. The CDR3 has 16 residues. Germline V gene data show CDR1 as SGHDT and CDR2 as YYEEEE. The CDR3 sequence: CASSLAGGAWGYEQYF. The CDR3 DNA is TGTGCCAGCAGCTTGGCCGGAGGGGCCTGGGGGTACGAGCAGTACTTC.

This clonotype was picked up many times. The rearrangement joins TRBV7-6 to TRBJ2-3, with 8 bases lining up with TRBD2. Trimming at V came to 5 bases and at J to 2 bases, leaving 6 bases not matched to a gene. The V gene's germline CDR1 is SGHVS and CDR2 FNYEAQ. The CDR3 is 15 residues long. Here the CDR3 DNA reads TGTGCCAGCAGCCGAACTAGCGGAACCACAGATACGCAGTATTTT. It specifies CASSRTSGTTDTQYF.

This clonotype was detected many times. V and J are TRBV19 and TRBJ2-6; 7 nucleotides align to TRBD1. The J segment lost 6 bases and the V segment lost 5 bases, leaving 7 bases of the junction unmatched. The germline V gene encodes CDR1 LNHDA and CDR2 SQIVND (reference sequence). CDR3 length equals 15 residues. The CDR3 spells CASSFGQAEANVLTF. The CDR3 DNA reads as TGTGCCAGTAGTTTCGGACAGGCGGAGGCCAACGTCCTGACTTTC.

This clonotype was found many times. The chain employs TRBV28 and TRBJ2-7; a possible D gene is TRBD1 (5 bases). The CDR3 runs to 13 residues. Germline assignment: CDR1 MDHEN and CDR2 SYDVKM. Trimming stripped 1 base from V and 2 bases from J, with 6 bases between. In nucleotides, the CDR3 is TGTGCCAGCAGTTTATTCAGGGCCTACGAGCAGTACTTC. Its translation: CASSLFRAYEQYF. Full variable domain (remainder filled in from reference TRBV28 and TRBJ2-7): DVKVTQSSRYLVKRTGEKVFLECVQDMDHENMFWYRQDPGLGLRLIYFSYDVKMKEKGDIPEGYSVSREKKERFSLILESASTNQTSMYLCASSLFRAYEQYFGPGTRLTVT.

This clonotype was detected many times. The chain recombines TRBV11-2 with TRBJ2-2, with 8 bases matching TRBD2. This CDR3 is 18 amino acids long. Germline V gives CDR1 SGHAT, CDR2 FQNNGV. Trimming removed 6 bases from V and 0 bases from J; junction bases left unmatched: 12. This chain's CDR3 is CASSFSLTSGTNTGELFF. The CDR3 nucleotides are TGTGCCAGCAGTTTTTCCCTCACTAGCGGAACGAACACCGGGGAGCTGTTTTTT.

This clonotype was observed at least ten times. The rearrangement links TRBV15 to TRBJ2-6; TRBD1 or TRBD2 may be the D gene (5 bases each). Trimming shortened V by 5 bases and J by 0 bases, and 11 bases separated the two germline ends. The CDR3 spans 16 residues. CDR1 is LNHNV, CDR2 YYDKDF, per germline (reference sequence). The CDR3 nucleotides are TGTGCCACCAGCCCGTGGGGGTCCTCTGGGGCCAACGTCCTGACTTTC. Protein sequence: CATSPWGSSGANVLTF.

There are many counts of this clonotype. CDR3 protein: CASSSTSGRNTGELFF. The CDR3 DNA follows: TGTGCCAGCAGCTCCACTAGCGGGAGGAACACCGGGGAGCTGTTTTTT. This chain links TRBV13 with TRBJ2-2, with 11 bases matching TRBD2. Trimming removed 4 bases from V and 1 base from J; junction bases left unmatched: 2. The CDR3 length is 16 residues. Germline CDR1 and CDR2: PRHDT and FYEKMQ (reference sequence).

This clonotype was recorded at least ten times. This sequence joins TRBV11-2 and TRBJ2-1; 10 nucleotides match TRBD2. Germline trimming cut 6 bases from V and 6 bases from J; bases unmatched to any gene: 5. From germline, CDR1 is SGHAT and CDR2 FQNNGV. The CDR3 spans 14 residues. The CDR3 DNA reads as TGTGCCAGCAGTCCCGGGACTAGCGTCAATGAGCAGTTCTTC. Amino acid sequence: CASSPGTSVNEQFF.

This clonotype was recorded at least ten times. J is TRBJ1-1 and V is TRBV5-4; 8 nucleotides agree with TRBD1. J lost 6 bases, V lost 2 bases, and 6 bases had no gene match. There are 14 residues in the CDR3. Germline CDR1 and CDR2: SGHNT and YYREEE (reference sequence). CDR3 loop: CASSFAGGAAEAFF. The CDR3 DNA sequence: TGTGCCAGCAGCTTCGCAGGGGGCGCGGCTGAAGCTTTCTTT.

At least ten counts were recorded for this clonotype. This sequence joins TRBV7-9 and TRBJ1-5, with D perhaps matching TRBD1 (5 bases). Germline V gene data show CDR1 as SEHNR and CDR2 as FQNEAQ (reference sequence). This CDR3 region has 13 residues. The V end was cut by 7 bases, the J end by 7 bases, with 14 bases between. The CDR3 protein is CASTQGVNQPQHF. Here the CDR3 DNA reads TGTGCCAGCACTCAGGGTGTCAACCAGCCCCAGCATTTT. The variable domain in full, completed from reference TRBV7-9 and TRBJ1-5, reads DTGVSQNPRHKITKRGQNVTFRCDPISEHNRLYWYRQTLGQGPEFLTYFQNEAQLEKSRLLSDRFSAERPKGSFSTLEIQRTEQGDSAMYLCASTQGVNQPQHFGDGTRLSIL.

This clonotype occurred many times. The CDR3 sequence: CASSPRGLEQFF. The DNA of the CDR3 is TGTGCCAGTAGTCCGAGGGGCCTAGAGCAGTTCTTC. The chain links TRBV19 to TRBJ2-1; D tentatively fits TRBD1 or TRBD2 (5 bases each). The germline V and J ends were trimmed by 5 bases and 10 bases, with 12 bases remaining between them. This CDR3 is 12 amino acids long. CDR1 and CDR2 (germline): LNHDA, SQIVND (reference sequence). Full variable domain (missing parts from reference TRBV19 and TRBJ2-1): DGGITQSPKYLFRKEGQNVTLSCEQNLNHDAMYWYRQDPGQGLRLIYYSQIVNDFQKGDIAEGYSVSREKKESFPLTVTSAQKNPTAFYLCASSPRGLEQFFGPGTRLTVL.

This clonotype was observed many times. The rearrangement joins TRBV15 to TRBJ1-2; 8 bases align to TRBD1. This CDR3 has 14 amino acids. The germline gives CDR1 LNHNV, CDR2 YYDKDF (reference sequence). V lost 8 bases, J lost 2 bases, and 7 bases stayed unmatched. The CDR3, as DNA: TGTGCCACCGGCGGACAGGGAAAAAACTATGGCTACACCTTC. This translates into CATGGQGKNYGYTF.

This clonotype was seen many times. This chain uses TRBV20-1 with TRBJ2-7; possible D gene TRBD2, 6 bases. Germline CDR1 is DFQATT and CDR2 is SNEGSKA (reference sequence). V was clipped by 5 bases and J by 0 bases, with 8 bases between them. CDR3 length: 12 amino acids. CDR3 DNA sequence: TGCAGTGCTCCTAGCGACTCCTACGAGCAGTACTTC. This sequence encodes CSAPSDSYEQYF.

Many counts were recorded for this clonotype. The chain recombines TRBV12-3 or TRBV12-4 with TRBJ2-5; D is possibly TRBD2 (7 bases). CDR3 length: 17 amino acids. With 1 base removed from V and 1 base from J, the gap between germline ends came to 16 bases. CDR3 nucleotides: TGTGCCAGCAGTTTAGATGGGGCGGGGGACACCCAAGAGACCCAGTACTTC. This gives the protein CASSLDGAGDTQETQYF.

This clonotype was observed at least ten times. The CDR3 here is CSVEGQGEGYEQYF. The CDR3 DNA reads as TGCAGCGTTGAAGGACAGGGGGAGGGGTACGAGCAGTACTTC. The chain is built from TRBV29-1 and TRBJ2-7; 9 bases agree with TRBD1. V lost 1 base to trimming and J lost 4 bases; unmatched junction nucleotides: 5. CDR1 and CDR2 (germline): SQVTM, ANQGSEA. The CDR3 extends over 14 amino acids.

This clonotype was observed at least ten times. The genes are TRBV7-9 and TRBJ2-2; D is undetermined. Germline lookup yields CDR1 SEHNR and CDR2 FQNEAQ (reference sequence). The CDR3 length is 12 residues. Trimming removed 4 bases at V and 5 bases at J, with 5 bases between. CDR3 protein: CASSWPTGELFF. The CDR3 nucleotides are TGTGCCAGCAGCTGGCCTACCGGGGAGCTGTTTTTT.

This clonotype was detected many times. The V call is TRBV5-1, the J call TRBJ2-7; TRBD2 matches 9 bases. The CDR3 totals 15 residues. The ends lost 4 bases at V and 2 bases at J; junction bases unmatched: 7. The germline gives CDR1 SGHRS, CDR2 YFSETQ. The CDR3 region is CASSLAREGPYEQYF. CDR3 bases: TGCGCCAGCAGCCTAGCGCGGGAGGGCCCCTACGAGCAGTACTTC.

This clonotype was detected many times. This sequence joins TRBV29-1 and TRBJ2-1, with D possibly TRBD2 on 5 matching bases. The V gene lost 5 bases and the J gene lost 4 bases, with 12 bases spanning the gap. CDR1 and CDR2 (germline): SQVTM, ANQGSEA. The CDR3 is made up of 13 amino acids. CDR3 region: CSVLSVNYNEQFF. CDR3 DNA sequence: TGCAGCGTTCTTAGCGTAAATTACAATGAGCAGTTCTTC.

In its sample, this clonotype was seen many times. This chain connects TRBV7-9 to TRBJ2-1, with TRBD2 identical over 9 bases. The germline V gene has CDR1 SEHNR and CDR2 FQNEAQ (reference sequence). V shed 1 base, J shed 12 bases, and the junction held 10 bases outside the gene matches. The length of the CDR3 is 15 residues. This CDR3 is CASSLGAGGRISQFF. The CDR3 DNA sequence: TGTGCCAGCAGCTTAGGGGCGGGGGGGCGCATCTCGCAGTTCTTC.

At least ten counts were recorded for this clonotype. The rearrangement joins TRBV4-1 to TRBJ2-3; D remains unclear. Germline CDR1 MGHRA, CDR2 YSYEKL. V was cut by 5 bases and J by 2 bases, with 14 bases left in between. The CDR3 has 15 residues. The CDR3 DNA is TGCGCCAGCAGCTCGCCGGCTTCTATCACAGATACGCAGTATTTT. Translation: CASSSPASITDTQYF.

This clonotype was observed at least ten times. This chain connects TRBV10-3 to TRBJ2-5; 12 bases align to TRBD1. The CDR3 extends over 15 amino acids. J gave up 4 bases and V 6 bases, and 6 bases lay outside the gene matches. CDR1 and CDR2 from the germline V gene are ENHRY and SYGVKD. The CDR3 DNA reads TGTGCCATCAGGGAGGGACAGGGGGCGGGAGAGACCCAGTACTTC. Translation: CAIREGQGAGETQYF.

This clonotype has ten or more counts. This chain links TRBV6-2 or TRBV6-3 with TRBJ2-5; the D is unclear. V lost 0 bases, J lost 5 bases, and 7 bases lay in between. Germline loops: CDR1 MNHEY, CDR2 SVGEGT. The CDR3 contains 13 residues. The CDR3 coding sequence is TGTGCCAGCAGTTACTCTGCTCGGGAGACCCAGTACTTC. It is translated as CASSYSARETQYF.

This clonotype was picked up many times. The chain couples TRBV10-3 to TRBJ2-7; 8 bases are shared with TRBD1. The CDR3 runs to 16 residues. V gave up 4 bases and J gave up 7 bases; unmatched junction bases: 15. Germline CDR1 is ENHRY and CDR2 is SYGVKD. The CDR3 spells CAISGWETGVEREQYF. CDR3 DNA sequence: TGTGCCATCAGTGGATGGGAGACAGGGGTGGAAAGGGAGCAGTACTTC.

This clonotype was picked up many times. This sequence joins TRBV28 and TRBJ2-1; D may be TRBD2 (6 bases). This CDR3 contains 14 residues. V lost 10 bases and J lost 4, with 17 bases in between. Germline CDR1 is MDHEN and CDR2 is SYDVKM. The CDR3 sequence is CATELAERYNEQFF. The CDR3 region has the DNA TGTGCCACTGAGTTAGCGGAAAGGTACAATGAGCAGTTCTTC.

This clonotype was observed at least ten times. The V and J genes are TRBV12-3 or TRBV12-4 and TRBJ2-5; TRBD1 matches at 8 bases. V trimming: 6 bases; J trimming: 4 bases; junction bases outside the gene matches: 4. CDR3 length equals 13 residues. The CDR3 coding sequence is TGTGCCAGCAGCCTAACAGGGGGAGAGACCCAGTACTTC. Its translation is CASSLTGGETQYF.

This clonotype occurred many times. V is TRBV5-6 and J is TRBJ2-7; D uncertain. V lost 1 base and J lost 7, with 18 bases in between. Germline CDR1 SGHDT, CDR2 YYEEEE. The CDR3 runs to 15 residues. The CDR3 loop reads CASSLSGPLSWEQYF. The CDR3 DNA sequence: TGTGCCAGCAGCTTGTCCGGGCCCCTCTCATGGGAGCAGTACTTC.